The 17 T cell receptor beta chains below all came from one sample that was sequenced in a study. A single record per CDR3 protein comes from TCRdb applying MiXCR to the RT-PCR reads. The sample includes more than 600,000 distinct CDR3 sequences, over 12% of them seen just once. The sequenced sample consisted of memory CD4+ T cells from blood. The receptors here all came from a female donor in good health, serving as a healthy control.

A note on this clonotype: At one end, the junction sequence differs from germline, possibly due to a read error. The rearrangement uses TRBV12-3 or TRBV12-4 and TRBJ2-5, with D possibly being TRBD1 or TRBD2 (6 bases each). CDR3 length: 15 residues. The CDR3 loop reads CASSLRDGGKETQYF. The CDR3 DNA reads TGTGCTAGCAGTTTGCGAGACGGGGGCAAAGAGACCCAGTACTTC.

This clonotype occurred many times. The gene calls are TRBV10-1 and TRBJ2-7, with D hard to call. The CDR3 loop spans 13 amino acids. CDR1 is WNHNN, CDR2 SYGVQD, per germline (reference sequence). Trimming took 6 bases from V and 0 from J, leaving 9 bases between them. CDR3 amino acids: CASRSMDSYEQYF. Here the CDR3 DNA reads TGCGCCAGCAGATCGATGGACTCCTACGAGCAGTACTTC.

V is TRBV12-3 or TRBV12-4 and J is TRBJ2-7; D gene ambiguous. V was shortened by 7 bases and J by 2 bases, with 15 bases between the two germline ends. This CDR3 spans 14 amino acids. CDR3 residues: CASTSDGTTYEQYF. CDR3 coding DNA: TGTGCCAGCACCTCGGACGGAACGACCTACGAGCAGTACTTC.

This clonotype was counted only a few times. The chain is built from TRBV7-6 and TRBJ1-5; a possible D gene is TRBD1 (5 bases). The CDR3 is made up of 15 amino acids. Germline V lookup: CDR1 SGHVS, CDR2 FNYEAQ. V was pared by 4 bases and J by 7 bases, with 17 bases between. For the CDR3, the DNA is TGTGCCAGCAGCTCACGGGCCGGGGCGGGCCAGCCCCAGCATTTT. As protein: CASSSRAGAGQPQHF.

The chain links TRBV7-8 to TRBJ1-1; tentative D call: TRBD1 (6 bases). V was cut by 1 base and J by 8 bases, with 11 bases left in between. Germline-derived CDR1 and CDR2 are SGHVS and FQNEAQ. This CDR3 region has 13 residues. The CDR3 DNA reads TGTGCCAGCAGCTTAGAACAGGGCCGAGAAGCTTTCTTT. Translation gives CASSLEQGREAFF.

This clonotype turned up a few times. This rearrangement joins TRBV30 to TRBJ1-3; possible D gene TRBD1, 5 bases. The CDR3 spans 17 residues. The germline CDR1 and CDR2 sequences are GTSNPN and SVGIG (reference sequence). The germline V and J ends were trimmed by 1 base and 0 bases, with 16 bases remaining between them. The CDR3 region is CAWSAQRDLRSGNTIYF. As DNA, the CDR3 is TGTGCCTGGAGTGCACAACGGGACTTACGCTCTGGAAACACCATATATTTT.

In its sample, this clonotype was seen a few times. The rearrangement joins TRBV10-3 to TRBJ2-7; 7 bases match TRBD1. Germline loops: CDR1 ENHRY, CDR2 SYGVKD. The trim removed 2 bases at V and 2 bases at J, leaving 3 bases unmatched. The CDR3 is made up of 14 amino acids. This chain's CDR3 is CAISERQGAYEQYF. CDR3 coding DNA: TGTGCCATCAGTGAGAGACAGGGTGCCTACGAGCAGTACTTC.

The sample holds a few counts of this clonotype. The J gene is TRBJ1-1, the V gene TRBV7-2, with a possible D match to TRBD1 (5 bases). The CDR3 is 15 amino acids. Germline CDR1 reads SGHTA; CDR2 reads FQGNSA. The germline V and J ends were trimmed by 2 bases and 1 base, with 11 bases remaining between them. Here the CDR3 reads CASSLRAGQNTEAFF. In DNA form, the CDR3 reads TGTGCCAGCAGCTTACGGGCAGGGCAGAACACTGAAGCTTTCTTT.

This clonotype was seen at least ten times. The V gene is TRBV7-3, the J gene TRBJ2-3; D ambiguous. Germline V gene sequence: CDR1 SGHTA, CDR2 FQGTGA. The CDR3 has 14 residues. Trimming left V 4 bases short and J 0 bases short, with 8 bases between. The CDR3 DNA reads TGTGCCAGCAGCTCCCAAGACAGCACAGATACGCAGTATTTT. Its translation: CASSSQDSTDTQYF.

The J gene is TRBJ2-1, the V gene TRBV18, with D possibly matching TRBD1 (5 bases). Trimming cost V 0 bases and J 3 bases, with 9 bases left between them. The CDR3 is made up of 15 amino acids. Germline V gene data show CDR1 as KGHSH and CDR2 as LQKENI. In nucleotides, the CDR3 is TGTGCCAGCTCACCACCTTTTACAGGCTACAATGAGCAGTTCTTC. Translation: CASSPPFTGYNEQFF.

This clonotype was counted a few times. The J gene is TRBJ2-7, the V gene TRBV27, with 8 bases aligning to TRBD1. V trimming: 6 bases; J trimming: 6 bases; junction bases outside the gene matches: 10. The CDR3 loop spans 14 amino acids. Germline values: CDR1 MNHEY, CDR2 SMNVEV (reference sequence). The CDR3 DNA is TGTGCCAGCAGACGGGGACAGGTAGACGGCGAGCAGTACTTC. Protein: CASRRGQVDGEQYF.

The sample holds a few counts of this clonotype. The chain carries TRBV5-1 and TRBJ1-2; TRBD1 might be the D (5 bases). Trimming took off 2 bases at V and 8 bases at J, with 16 bases between the two ends. Germline loops: CDR1 SGHRS, CDR2 YFSETQ. The CDR3 has 14 residues. Here the CDR3 reads CASSLGGHFPGYTF. CDR3 DNA sequence: TGCGCCAGCAGCTTAGGTGGACACTTCCCCGGCTACACCTTC. Full variable domain (missing parts from reference TRBV5-1 and TRBJ1-2): KAGVTQTPRYLIKTRGQQVTLSCSPISGHRSVSWYQQTPGQGLQFLFEYFSETQRNKGNFPGRFSGRQFSNSRSEMNVSTLELGDSALYLCASSLGGHFPGYTFGSGTRLTVV.

This chain uses TRBV11-2 with TRBJ1-6; D call uncertain. The CDR3 is 14 residues long. Trimming removed 1 base from V and 8 bases from J, with 9 bases in between. CDR1 is SGHAT, CDR2 FQNNGV, per germline. CDR3 loop: CASSLVPDYSPLHF. The CDR3 DNA sequence: TGTGCCAGCAGCTTAGTCCCGGATTATTCACCCCTCCACTTT. Based on the CDR3 plus reference TRBV11-2 and TRBJ1-6, the full variable domain is EAGVAQSPRYKIIEKRQSVAFWCNPISGHATLYWYQQILGQGPKLLIQFQNNGVVDDSQLPKDRFSAERLKGVDSTLKIQPAKLEDSAVYLCASSLVPDYSPLHFGNGTRLTVT.

This clonotype was picked up a small number of times. The rearrangement joins TRBV6-2 or TRBV6-3 to TRBJ2-1; D gene uncertain. Germline-derived CDR1 and CDR2 are MNHEY and SVGEGT. CDR3 length: 12 residues. V was clipped by 8 bases and J by 6 bases, with 11 bases between them. The CDR3 DNA sequence: TGTGCCAGCGGAATTCTGGGCAATGAGCAGTTCTTC. Its protein product is CASGILGNEQFF.

The gene calls are TRBV6-5 and TRBJ2-6, with TRBD1 identical over 11 bases. The germline V gene has CDR1 MNHEY and CDR2 SVGAGI. The trim removed 6 bases at V and 0 bases at J, leaving 7 bases unmatched. The CDR3 extends over 18 amino acids. This CDR3 is CASRPTGTGGSGANVLTF. The CDR3 DNA follows: TGTGCCAGCAGACCAACCGGGACAGGGGGCTCTGGGGCCAACGTCCTGACTTTC.

The genes are TRBV6-5 and TRBJ1-2; 7 nucleotides align to TRBD1. This CDR3 comprises 14 residues. Germline trimming cut 7 bases from V and 4 bases from J; bases unmatched to any gene: 9. The germline V gene encodes CDR1 MNHEY and CDR2 SVGAGI. The CDR3 DNA follows: TGTGCCAGCACCAACGACAGGGTCATCTATGGCTACACCTTC. Its translation: CASTNDRVIYGYTF.

In its sample, this clonotype was seen a few times. The J gene is TRBJ1-1, the V gene TRBV5-6, with 7 bases aligning to TRBD1. This CDR3 is built from 16 residues. V was pared by 2 bases and J by 0 bases, with 7 bases of the junction left unmatched. Germline CDR1 SGHDT, CDR2 YYEEEE. The CDR3 reads CASSFNRGEMNTEAFF. CDR3 in DNA: TGTGCCAGCAGCTTCAACAGGGGAGAGATGAACACTGAAGCTTTCTTT.